This T cell receptor (beta chain) was retrieved from a study of blood T cell repertoires in COVID-19. The wider study: The samples span acute and convalescent COVID-19 from the United States, Italy and Spain. T cells, B-cell-depleted T cells, or PBMCs provided the cDNA or gDNA that served as material.

The CDR3 has 15 residues. V gave up 5 bases and J gave up 4 bases; unmatched junction bases: 9. CDR1 is SNHLY, CDR2 FYNNEI, per germline. In the original processing: Reference gene primer amplification yielded estimated nucleated cell counts. Sequencing was performed with immunoSEQ multiplex PCR; in TCRdb, only in-frame clones are kept and a portion is missing. The DNA was the basis for D and trimming; V, J and clone size are from that table. The sample lists 130,000 to 150,000 clones; roughly four fifths were seen once. The sequenced sample consisted of peripheral blood. The TCR was taken from a woman aged 80 or over with acute or convalescent COVID-19. The rearrangement links TRBV2 to TRBJ2-7; 9 bases agree with TRBD1. CDR3: CASSTSGTGQYEQYF. The CDR3 nucleotides read TGTGCCAGCAGTACGTCCGGGACAGGGCAGTACGAGCAGTACTTC.